The clone carrying this T cell receptor (beta chain) was recorded many times. The antigen remains undetermined. Tagging with unique molecular identifiers was applied to individual cDNA molecules. TCRdb redid the calling of the 5' RACE reads with MiXCR, one entry per CDR3 protein. The sample includes about 19,000 distinct CDR3 sequences, roughly 4.4% of them seen just once. The entry originates in a study of early T cells in non-severe SARS-CoV-2 infection. Study-wide background: The sequenced material was bulk RNA from unsorted whole blood, and its chains were unpaired.

This CDR3 spans 13 amino acids. Trimming stripped 7 bases from V and 4 bases from J, with 11 bases between. The germline V gene has CDR1 WNHNN and CDR2 SYGVQD (reference sequence). Findings and limits, study-wide: In VDJdb matching, anti-spike CD8 responses were favored while private and CD4 specificities went missing.

The origin of this receptor is an adult who was a healthcare worker with PCR-confirmed SARS-CoV-2 infection or an uninfected control (not recorded which). V is TRBV10-1 and J is TRBJ1-3; tentatively, D is TRBD1 (6 bases). The sample consisted of whole blood. For the CDR3, the DNA is TGCGCCAGCACTGGACAGCCGGGAAACACCATATATTTT. This codes for CASTGQPGNTIYF.